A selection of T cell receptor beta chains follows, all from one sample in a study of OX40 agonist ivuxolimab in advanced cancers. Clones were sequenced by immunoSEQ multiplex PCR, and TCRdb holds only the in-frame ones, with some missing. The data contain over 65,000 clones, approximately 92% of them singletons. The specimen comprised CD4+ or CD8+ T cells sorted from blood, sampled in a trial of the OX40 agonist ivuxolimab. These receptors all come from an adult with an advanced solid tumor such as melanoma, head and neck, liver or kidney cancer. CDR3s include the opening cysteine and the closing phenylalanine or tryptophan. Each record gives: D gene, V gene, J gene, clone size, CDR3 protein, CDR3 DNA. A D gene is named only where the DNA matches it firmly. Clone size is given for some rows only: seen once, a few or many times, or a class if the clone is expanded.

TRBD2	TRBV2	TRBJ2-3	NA	CASRGRTSGGDTQYF	TGTGCCAGCAGGGGTCGGACTAGCGGGGGGGATACGCAGTATTTT
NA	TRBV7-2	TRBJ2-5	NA	CASSLDPWGAETQYF	TGTGCCAGCAGCTTAGATCCTTGGGGGGCAGAGACCCAGTACTTC
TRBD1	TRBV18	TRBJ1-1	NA	CASSSIPGQGSTEAFF	TGTGCCAGCTCATCGATCCCCGGACAGGGGTCCACTGAAGCTTTCTTT
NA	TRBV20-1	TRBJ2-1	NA	CSASPRDEQFF	TGCAGTGCTAGCCCCAGGGATGAGCAGTTCTTC
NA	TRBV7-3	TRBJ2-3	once	CASSPGLGTDTQYF	TGTGCCAGCAGCCCAGGCCTGGGCACAGATACGCAGTATTTT
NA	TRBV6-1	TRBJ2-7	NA	CASSGPFEQYF	TGTGCCAGCAGTGGACCCTTCGAGCAGTACTTC
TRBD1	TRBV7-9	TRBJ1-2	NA	CASSSTGATTYGYTF	TGTGCCAGCAGCTCGACAGGGGCGACTACTTATGGCTACACCTTC
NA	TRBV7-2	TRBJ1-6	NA	CASSLGRGNSPLHF	TGTGCCAGCAGCTTAGGCCGGGGAAATTCACCCCTCCACTTT
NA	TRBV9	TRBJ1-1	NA	CASSVGSGAEAFF	TGTGCCAGCAGCGTAGGATCCGGCGCTGAAGCTTTCTTT
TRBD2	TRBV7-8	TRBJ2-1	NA	CASSPREGPYNEQFF	TGTGCCAGCAGCCCCCGGGAGGGGCCCTACAATGAGCAGTTCTTC
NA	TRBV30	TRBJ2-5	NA	CAWRPGSLGGETQYF	TGTGCCTGGAGGCCCGGGAGCCTGGGGGGAGAGACCCAGTACTTC
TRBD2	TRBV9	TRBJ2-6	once	CASSVGGGAGANVLTF	TGTGCCAGCAGCGTAGGGGGAGGGGCCGGGGCCAACGTCCTGACTTTC
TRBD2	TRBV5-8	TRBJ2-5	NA	CASNLAGAETQYF	TGTGCCAGCAACCTAGCGGGAGCGGAGACCCAGTACTTC
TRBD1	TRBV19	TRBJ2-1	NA	CASTIQGANNNEQFF	TGTGCCAGTACCATACAGGGGGCAAACAACAATGAGCAGTTCTTC
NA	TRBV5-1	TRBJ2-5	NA	CASSLGMRETQYF	TGCGCCAGCAGCTTGGGAATGAGGGAGACCCAGTACTTC
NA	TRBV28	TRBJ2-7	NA	CASSSDYYEQYF	TGTGCCAGCAGTTCGGATTATTACGAGCAGTACTTC
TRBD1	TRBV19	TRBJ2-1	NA	CASSQGIFEQFF	TGTGCCAGTTCACAGGGGATTTTTGAGCAGTTCTTC
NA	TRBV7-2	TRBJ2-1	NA	CASSLQSVGYNEQFF	TGTGCCAGCAGCCTACAGTCGGTCGGGTACAATGAGCAGTTCTTC
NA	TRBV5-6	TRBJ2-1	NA	CASSGGAGRQFF	TGTGCCAGCAGTGGGGGGGCGGGTAGGCAGTTCTTC
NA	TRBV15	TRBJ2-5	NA	CATSSVSPGQRGTQYF	TGTGCCACCAGCTCCGTTTCACCGGGACAGCGGGGGACCCAGTACTTC
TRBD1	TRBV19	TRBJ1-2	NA	CASSTWTGENGYTF	TGTGCCAGTAGTACTTGGACAGGAGAGAATGGCTACACCTTC
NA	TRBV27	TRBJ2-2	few	CASRTLTGELFF	TGTGCCAGCAGAACCCTCACCGGGGAGCTGTTTTTT
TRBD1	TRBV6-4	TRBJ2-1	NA	CATTGVHYNEQFF	TGTGCCACCACAGGGGTCCACTACAATGAGCAGTTCTTC
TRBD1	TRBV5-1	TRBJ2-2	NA	CASSLRDRGAGELFF	TGCGCCAGCAGCCTACGGGACAGGGGGGCCGGGGAGCTGTTTTTT
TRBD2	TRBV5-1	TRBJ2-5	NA	CASSYLAGGQETQYF	TGCGCCAGCAGCTACTTAGCGGGGGGCCAAGAGACCCAGTACTTC
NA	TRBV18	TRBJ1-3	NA	CASSPQETGTGNTIYF	TGTGCCAGCTCACCCCAGGAAACAGGGACTGGAAACACCATATATTTT
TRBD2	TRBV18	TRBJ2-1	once	CASSPGEGAYNEQFF	TGTGCCAGCTCACCAGGGGAGGGAGCCTACAATGAGCAGTTCTTC
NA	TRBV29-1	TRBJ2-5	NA	CSVVPPTETQYF	TGCAGCGTTGTCCCCCCTACAGAGACCCAGTACTTC
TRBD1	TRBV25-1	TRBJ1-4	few	CASSERTGLDEKLFF	TGTGCCAGCAGTGAACGGACAGGGCTGGATGAAAAACTGTTTTTT
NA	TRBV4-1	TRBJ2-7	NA	CASSQGTVGYEQYF	TGCGCCAGCAGCCAAGGGACAGTTGGTTACGAGCAGTACTTC
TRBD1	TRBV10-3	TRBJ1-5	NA	CANKGQGDNQPQHF	TGTGCCAACAAAGGACAGGGCGATAATCAGCCCCAGCATTTT
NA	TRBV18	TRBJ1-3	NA	CASSPGVRVRGNTIYF	TGTGCCAGCTCACCCGGCGTCCGGGTGAGAGGAAACACCATATATTTT
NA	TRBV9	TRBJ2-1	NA	CASSVWTSNYNEQFF	TGTGCCAGCAGCGTATGGACTTCCAACTACAATGAGCAGTTCTTC
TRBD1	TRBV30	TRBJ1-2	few	CAWSVQGQGAYGYTF	TGTGCCTGGAGTGTACAAGGACAGGGAGCCTATGGCTACACCTTC
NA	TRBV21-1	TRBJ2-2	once	CAAQPAEHRGAVF	TGTGCCGCGCAGCCAGCTGAACACCGGGGAGCTGTTTTT
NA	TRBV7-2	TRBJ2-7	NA	CASSLEGRYEQYF	TGTGCCAGCAGCTTAGAGGGGCGGTACGAGCAGTACTTC
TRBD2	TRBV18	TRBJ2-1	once	CASSPISSGGYNEQFF	TGTGCCAGCTCACCGATATCTAGCGGGGGATACAATGAGCAGTTCTTC
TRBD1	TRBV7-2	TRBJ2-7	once	CASSLGEGGAYEQYF	TGTGCCAGCAGCTTAGGCGAAGGGGGCGCCTACGAGCAGTACTTC
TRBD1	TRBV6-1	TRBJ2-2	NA	CASGLDRGYTGELFF	TGTGCCAGCGGATTGGACAGGGGTTACACCGGGGAGCTGTTTTTT
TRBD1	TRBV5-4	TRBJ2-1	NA	CASSTGTGSYNEQFF	TGTGCCAGCAGCACCGGGACAGGGTCTTACAATGAGCAGTTCTTC
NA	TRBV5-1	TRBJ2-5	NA	CASSFGIETQYF	TGCGCCAGCAGCTTCGGCATTGAGACCCAGTACTTC
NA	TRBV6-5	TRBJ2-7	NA	CASSWSAQSSYEQYF	TGTGCCAGCAGTTGGAGCGCTCAGAGCTCCTACGAGCAGTACTTC
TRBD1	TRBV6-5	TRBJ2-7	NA	CASSYSDRAYEQYF	TGTGCCAGCAGTTACTCAGACAGGGCCTACGAGCAGTACTTC
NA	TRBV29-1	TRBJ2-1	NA	CSVLGGASSYNEQFF	TGCAGCGTTCTTGGAGGGGCGAGCTCCTACAATGAGCAGTTCTTC
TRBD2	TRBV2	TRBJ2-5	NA	CASSGRLAGVQETQYF	TGTGCCAGCAGTGGCCGCCTAGCGGGGGTACAAGAGACCCAGTACTTC
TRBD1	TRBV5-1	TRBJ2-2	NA	CASSASGTGGGGELFF	TGCGCCAGCAGCGCGTCCGGGACAGGGGGCGGCGGGGAGCTGTTTTTT
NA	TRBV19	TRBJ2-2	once	CASSIGTANTGELFF	TGTGCCAGTAGTATAGGGACAGCGAACACCGGGGAGCTGTTTTTT
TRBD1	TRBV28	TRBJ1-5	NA	CASSSTRTGVNQPQHF	TGTGCCAGCAGTTCTACTAGGACAGGCGTCAATCAGCCCCAGCATTTT
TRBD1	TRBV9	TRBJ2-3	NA	CASSPPGGYSTDTQYF	TGTGCCAGCAGCCCCCCAGGGGGCTATTCCACAGATACGCAGTATTTT
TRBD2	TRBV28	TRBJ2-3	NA	CASSFQAGGPTDTQYF	TGTGCCAGCAGTTTTCAGGCGGGAGGGCCTACAGATACGCAGTATTTT
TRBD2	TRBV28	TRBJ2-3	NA	CASTSIWGLAELTDTQYF	TGTGCCAGCACGTCCATTTGGGGACTAGCGGAGCTCACAGATACGCAGTATTTT
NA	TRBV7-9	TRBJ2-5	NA	CASSLFAGDQETQYF	TGTGCCAGCAGCTTATTCGCAGGGGACCAAGAGACCCAGTACTTC
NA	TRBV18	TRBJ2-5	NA	CASSRLQGLQETQYF	TGTGCCAGCTCCCGGCTACAGGGTTTACAAGAGACCCAGTACTTC
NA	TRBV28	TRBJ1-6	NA	CASSYTGRNSPLHF	TGTGCCAGCAGTTACACAGGTCGTAATTCACCCCTCCACTTT
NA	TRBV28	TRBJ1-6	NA	CASGPDSPLHF	TGTGCCAGCGGACCCGACTCACCCCTCCACTTT
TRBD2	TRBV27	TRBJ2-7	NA	CASSSRTSGSYEQYF	TGTGCCAGCAGTTCTCGGACTAGCGGGAGTTACGAGCAGTACTTC
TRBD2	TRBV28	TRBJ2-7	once	CASSPLGQRERYEQYF	TGTGCCAGCAGTCCCCTTGGACAGCGGGAGAGGTACGAGCAGTACTTC
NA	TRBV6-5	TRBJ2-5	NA	CASSPRDSQETQYF	TGTGCCAGCAGCCCTCGGGACTCCCAAGAGACCCAGTACTTC
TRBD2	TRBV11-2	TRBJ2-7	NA	CASSLVLAGAHEQYF	TGTGCCAGCAGCTTAGTGCTAGCGGGAGCTCACGAGCAGTACTTC
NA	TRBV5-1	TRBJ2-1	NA	CASSLDGPSSYNEQFF	TGCGCCAGCAGCTTGGACGGCCCGAGCTCCTACAATGAGCAGTTCTTC